Below, one TCR beta chain is given with its context. Germline CDR1 and CDR2: SQVTM and ANQGSEA. This CDR3 spans 15 amino acids. With 6 bases clipped from V and 5 bases from J, the junction kept 11 bases outside the gene matches. These data are taken from a study of blood T cell repertoires in COVID-19. TCRdb's table, derived via immunoSEQ multiplex PCR, lists solely in-frame clones and lacks some. Of 210,000 or so clones listed, about 76% were seen once; the top ten hold around 10%. This clonotype was obtained from a woman aged 45-60 years with acute COVID-19. Material for sequencing was PBMCs or T cells enriched from blood (not recorded which). V is TRBV29-1 and J is TRBJ2-5, with 11 nucleotides matching TRBD2. CDR3 sequence reads: CSVRLAGTPGETQYF. DNA for the CDR3: TGCAGCGTCCGACTAGCGGGGACTCCGGGGGAGACCCAGTACTTC.